The 20 T cell receptor beta chains in this list originate from one sample, sequenced in a study of blood T cells in healthy people across ages. Alongside a J-beta primer mix, a sample-barcoded 5' primer served in a second PCR lasting roughly 7 to 11 cycles. Using its own MiXCR run on the 5' RACE reads, TCRdb lists one record per CDR3 protein. The repertoire includes 600,000 to 650,000 distinct CDR3 sequences, 58% of them detected once, and more than 35% sits in the top ten. Input material: blood. The source is a man aged 55 to 70 in good health.

This clonotype was seen more than once but under ten times. This CDR3 reads CSAATSGGTETQYF. In DNA form, the CDR3 reads TGCAGCGCCGCGACTAGCGGGGGGACAGAGACCCAGTACTTC. The chain joins TRBV29-1 to TRBJ2-5; TRBD2 matches at 13 bases. The CDR3 covers 14 residues. Germline V gives CDR1 SQVTM, CDR2 ANQGSEA. V was pared by 7 bases and J by 4 bases, with 6 bases of the junction left unmatched.

V gene TRBV28 combines with J gene TRBJ2-5; no clear D gene. The DNA end is more similar to TRBJ2-4, so the J call may be wrong. CDR3 size: 12 residues. Germline CDR1 reads MDHEN; CDR2 reads SYDVKM. The CDR3 nucleotides are TGTGCCAGCAGTTCAGCTGAAAACATTCAGTACTTC. Translating gives CASSSAENIQYF.

V and J are TRBV11-3 and TRBJ2-6; D gene uncertain. Looked up from germline, CDR1 is SGHNT and CDR2 is YENEEA. Trimming removed 5 bases at V and 0 bases at J, with 14 bases between. The CDR3 covers 17 residues. DNA for the CDR3: TGTGCCAGCAGCCCCACCTCGCAGAGCTCTGGGGCCAACGTCCTGACTTTC. Protein product: CASSPTSQSSGANVLTF.

This clonotype came up a few times. This rearrangement joins TRBV12-3 or TRBV12-4 to TRBJ1-1; no firm D call. Trimming pared 6 bases from V and 3 bases from J, leaving 14 bases between. The CDR3 loop spans 14 amino acids. The CDR3 coding sequence is TGTGCCAGCAGCCGGGGTGGGTCGTACACTGAAGCTTTCTTT. This sequence encodes CASSRGGSYTEAFF.

The chain couples TRBV20-1 to TRBJ2-1; 8 positions agree with TRBD1. In germline, CDR1 is DFQATT, CDR2 SNEGSKA (reference sequence). This CDR3 has 16 residues. Trimming removed 2 bases from V and 4 bases from J; junction bases left unmatched: 10. The DNA of the CDR3 is TGCAGTGCTAGACCTGGGGGCAGGGGGCCTTACAATGAGCAGTTCTTC. It codes for CSARPGGRGPYNEQFF.

This clonotype was seen a few times. J is TRBJ2-3 and V is TRBV7-2, with D unresolved. V dropped 2 bases and J dropped 2 bases, with 8 bases sitting between them. The CDR3 covers 14 residues. CDR1 is SGHTA, CDR2 FQGNSA, per germline. CDR3 in DNA: TGTGCCAGCAGCTTAATGCGGTCCACAGATACGCAGTATTTT. Amino acid sequence: CASSLMRSTDTQYF.

V usage is TRBV7-2 and J usage is TRBJ1-6, with D tentatively TRBD1 (6 bases). V lost 2 bases to trimming and J lost 7 bases, with 12 bases between them. CDR1 is SGHTA and CDR2 is FQGNSA in the germline V gene. This CDR3 is built from 15 residues. The CDR3 protein is CASSLRSGDNSPLHF. DNA of the CDR3: TGTGCCAGCAGCTTACGTTCAGGGGACAATTCACCCCTCCACTTT. Combining the CDR3 with reference TRBV7-2 and TRBJ1-6 gives the whole variable domain GAGVSQSPSNKVTEKGKDVELRCDPISGHTALYWYRQSLGQGLEFLIYFQGNSAPDKSGLPSDRFSAERTGGSVSTLTIQRTQQEDSAVYLCASSLRSGDNSPLHFGNGTRLTVT.

The chain joins TRBV5-1 to TRBJ2-3; D may be TRBD1 (5 bases). Germline CDR1 is SGHRS and CDR2 is YFSETQ. The V gene lost 1 base and the J gene lost 1 base, with 7 bases spanning the gap. The CDR3 runs 14 residues. The CDR3: CASSLLGRTDTQYF. The CDR3 DNA sequence: TGCGCCAGCAGCTTGTTGGGGCGCACAGATACGCAGTATTTT.

The V and J genes are TRBV28 and TRBJ2-5; the D gene is possibly TRBD1 (6 bases). Germline loops: CDR1 MDHEN, CDR2 SYDVKM. There are 15 residues in the CDR3. V was shortened by 4 bases and J by 5 bases, with 17 bases between the two germline ends. CDR3 protein: CASSYLQGRGETQYF. For the CDR3, the DNA is TGTGCCAGCAGTTACCTCCAGGGGAGAGGGGAGACCCAGTACTTC.

This clonotype was detected only once. The chain has TRBV3-1 and TRBJ1-5, with unresolved D. CDR3 size: 13 residues. Per germline, CDR1 LGHDT and CDR2 YNNKEL (reference sequence). Trimming cost V 2 bases and J 3 bases, with 5 bases left between them. The CDR3 region is CASSQFTNQPQHF. CDR3 sequence (DNA): TGTGCCAGCAGCCAATTTACCAATCAGCCCCAGCATTTT.

In its sample, this clonotype was seen once. The junction departs from germline at one end; a sequencing error may be responsible. The chain uses TRBV5-1 and TRBJ2-6; 11 bases fit TRBD1. Germline V gene lookup returns CDR1 SGHRS and CDR2 YFSETQ. CDR3 length: 18 residues. The CDR3 is CVSSLDGQGALGANVLTF. The CDR3 DNA sequence: TGCGTCAGCAGCTTGGATGGACAGGGGGCTTTGGGGGCCAACGTCCTGACTTTC.

This clonotype was observed a few times. This chain connects TRBV10-3 to TRBJ1-1; D perhaps matches TRBD1 (5 bases). The V gene's germline CDR1 is ENHRY and CDR2 SYGVKD. With 5 bases removed from V and 0 bases from J, the gap between germline ends came to 10 bases. This CDR3 comprises 14 residues. As DNA, the CDR3 is TGTGCCATCAGTCCCGGGGCCTTGAACACTGAAGCTTTCTTT. This translates into CAISPGALNTEAFF.

This chain joins TRBV20-1 and TRBJ2-5; D might be TRBD2 (5 bases). The CDR3 loop spans 14 amino acids. Germline CDR1 is DFQATT and CDR2 is SNEGSKA (reference sequence). Trimming removed 2 bases from V and 5 bases from J, with 15 bases in between. This chain's CDR3 is CSARRAAGGETQYF. The CDR3 DNA follows: TGCAGTGCTAGAAGGGCGGCAGGCGGGGAGACCCAGTACTTC.

V usage is TRBV27 and J usage is TRBJ1-1, with no clear D. This CDR3 contains 13 residues. The germline gives CDR1 MNHEY, CDR2 SMNVEV (reference sequence). V lost 5 bases and J 1 base, leaving 8 bases between the germline ends. CDR3 nucleotides: TGTGCCAGCAGTCCAACACGGAACACTGAAGCTTTCTTT. Protein product: CASSPTRNTEAFF.

This sequence joins TRBV6-2 or TRBV6-3 and TRBJ1-2; D ambiguous. V was trimmed by 0 bases and J by 7 bases, leaving 15 bases between them. Per the germline V gene, CDR1 is MNHEY and CDR2 is SVGEGT. CDR3 length: 15 amino acids. In DNA form, the CDR3 reads TGTGCCAGCAGTTACTCGAAGCGGGGTACTTTTGGCTACACCTTC. Translated, it gives CASSYSKRGTFGYTF.

The chain is built from TRBV5-1 and TRBJ2-5, with 15 bases aligning to TRBD2. V lost 2 bases and J lost 4; bases outside the gene matches: 9. The CDR3 totals 18 residues. CDR1 and CDR2 (germline): SGHRS, YFSETQ. The CDR3: CASSFGLAGGPSPETQYF. DNA of the CDR3: TGCGCCAGCAGCTTCGGACTAGCGGGGGGGCCTTCCCCAGAGACCCAGTACTTC.

V gene TRBV3-1 combines with J gene TRBJ2-2; 7 nucleotides match TRBD2. The CDR3 has 15 amino acids. V lost 3 bases and J lost 2; bases outside the gene matches: 3. CDR1 is LGHDT, CDR2 YNNKEL, per germline (reference sequence). Written as DNA, the CDR3 is TGTGCCAGCAGCCAGCGGGGGACCAACACCGGGGAGCTGTTTTTT. Residues: CASSQRGTNTGELFF.

The CDR3 sequence is CASSLVRGLLSPLHF. The CDR3 nucleotides read TGTGCCAGCAGCTTAGTTCGGGGCCTCTTATCACCCCTCCACTTT. This chain links TRBV7-2 with TRBJ1-6; possibly TRBD1 for D (5 bases). Trimming cost V 1 base and J 10 bases, with 14 bases left between them. Germline V gene data show CDR1 as SGHTA and CDR2 as FQGNSA. The CDR3 extends over 15 amino acids.

The gene calls are TRBV28 and TRBJ1-2; 10 bases map to TRBD1. Germline lookup yields CDR1 MDHEN and CDR2 SYDVKM. CDR3 length: 15 amino acids. Trimming removed 5 bases from V and 3 bases from J; junction bases left unmatched: 6. Here the CDR3 reads CASSNDRGRDYGYTF. The CDR3 coding sequence is TGTGCCAGCAGTAACGACAGGGGGCGCGACTATGGCTACACCTTC.

As for this clonotype: Mismatch with germline at one junction end may stem from a read error. The V call is TRBV5-6, the J call TRBJ2-5, with D possibly TRBD1 on 6 matching bases. The end of the DNA fits TRBJ2-7 better, so the J call may be wrong. This CDR3 has 15 amino acids. Germline V gene lookup returns CDR1 SGHDT and CDR2 YYEEEE. CDR3 in DNA: TGTGCCAGCAGCCCCGGGACACCGGGATCCTGCGAGCAGTACTTC. It yields the protein CASSPGTPGSCEQYF.